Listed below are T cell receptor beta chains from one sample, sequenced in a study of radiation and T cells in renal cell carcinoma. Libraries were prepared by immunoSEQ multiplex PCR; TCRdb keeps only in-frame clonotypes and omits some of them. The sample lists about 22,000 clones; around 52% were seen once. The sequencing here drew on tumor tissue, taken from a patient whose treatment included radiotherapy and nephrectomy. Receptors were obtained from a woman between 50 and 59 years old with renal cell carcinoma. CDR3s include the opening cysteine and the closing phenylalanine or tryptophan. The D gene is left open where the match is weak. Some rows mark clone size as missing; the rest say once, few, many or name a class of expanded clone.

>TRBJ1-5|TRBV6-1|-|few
CASSEVRYYSNQPQHF
TGTGCCAGCAGTGAAGTTAGATATTATAGCAATCAGCCCCAGCATTTT
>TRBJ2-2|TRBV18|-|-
CASSQTGANTGELFF
TGTGCCAGCTCACAGACAGGTGCGAACACCGGGGAGCTGTTTTTT
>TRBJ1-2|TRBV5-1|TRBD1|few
CASSFTTGGREAWYGYTF
TGCGCCAGCAGCTTTACGACAGGGGGAAGAGAGGCTTGGTATGGCTACACCTTC
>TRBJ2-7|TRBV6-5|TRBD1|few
CASALRQGTHYEQYF
TGTGCCAGCGCATTACGACAGGGGACACACTACGAGCAGTACTTC
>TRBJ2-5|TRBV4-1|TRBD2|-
CASSPLGLAGGQETQYF
TGCGCCAGCAGCCCACTCGGACTAGCGGGGGGGCAAGAGACCCAGTACTTC
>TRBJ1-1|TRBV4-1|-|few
CASMAGATEAFF
TGCGCCAGCATGGCAGGGGCAACTGAAGCTTTCTTT
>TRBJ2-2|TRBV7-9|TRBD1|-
CASSDRGPSTGELFF
TGTGCCAGCAGCGACAGGGGGCCGAGCACCGGGGAGCTGTTTTTT
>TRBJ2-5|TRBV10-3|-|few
CAISESSGLETQYF
TGTGCCATCAGTGAGTCATCGGGTTTAGAGACCCAGTACTTC
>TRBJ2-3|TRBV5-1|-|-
CASSLGQGRVTQYF
TGCGCCAGCAGCTTGGGCCAGGGGAGGGTTACGCAGTATTTT
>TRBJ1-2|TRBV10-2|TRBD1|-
CASSESRGQRVRGYTF
TGCGCCAGCAGTGAGTCGCGGGGACAGCGGGTACGAGGCTACACCTTC
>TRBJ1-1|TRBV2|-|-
CASNREAGRNTEAFF
TGTGCCAGCAATCGGGAGGCAGGGAGGAACACTGAAGCTTTCTTT
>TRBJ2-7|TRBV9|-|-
CASSGDGYEQYF
TGTGCCAGCAGCGGGGACGGCTACGAGCAGTACTTC
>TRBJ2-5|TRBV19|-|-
CATRSLLQETQYF
TGTGCCACCCGTTCCTTACTTCAAGAGACCCAGTACTTC
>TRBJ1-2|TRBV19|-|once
CASRPGRANYGYTF
TGTGCCAGTAGACCGGGAAGAGCTAACTATGGCTACACCTTC
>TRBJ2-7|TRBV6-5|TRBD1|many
CASSYSPGQILYEQYF
TGTGCCAGCAGTTACTCCCCGGGACAGATACTATACGAGCAGTACTTC
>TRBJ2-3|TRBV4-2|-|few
CASSQEEVGRTTDTQYF
TGTGCCAGCAGCCAAGAAGAAGTGGGACGGACCACAGATACGCAGTATTTT
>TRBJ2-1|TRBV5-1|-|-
CASSRTDSYNEQFF
TGCGCCAGCAGCCGGACAGATTCCTACAATGAGCAGTTCTTC
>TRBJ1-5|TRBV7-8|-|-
CASSSRQSRAAQHF
TGTGCCAGCAGCTCTCGACAGTCGAGAGCGGCCCAGCATTTT
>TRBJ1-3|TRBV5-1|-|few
CASRSQSSGNTIYF
TGCGCCAGCAGATCTCAGAGCTCTGGAAACACCATATATTTT
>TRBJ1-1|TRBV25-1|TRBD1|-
CASSIPGQGDTEAFF
TGTGCCAGCAGTATACCGGGACAGGGGGACACTGAAGCTTTCTTT